The sequence of this T cell receptor (beta chain) was determined in a study of long-term antiretroviral therapy in people with HIV. V was pared by 0 bases and J by 2 bases, with 7 bases between. The CDR3 loop spans 13 amino acids. CDR1 and CDR2 (germline): GTSNPN, SVGIG (reference sequence). At the survey level, the v3.0 immunoSEQ assay was run. Sequencing was directed toward about 35,000-55,000 T-cell genomes in each sample. Method: immunoSEQ multiplex PCR; TCRdb's copy keeps in-frame clones and lacks some. Found here are some 28,000 clones, 93% of them singletons; the top ten hold about a tenth. To note about this clone: The antigen is not known.

Study results and limitations: Whichever time point was examined, clones expanded before ART dominated the repertoire. Repertoires from HIV showed CDR3 length ranges narrower than those of controls.

There was at least one pre-ART PBMC sample for each donor, plus at least two post-ART PBMC samples. The sequenced sample was unsorted PBMCs, obtained 6.2 years after starting antiretroviral therapy. V and J are TRBV30 and TRBJ1-2; D not resolved. This receptor was obtained from a middle-aged man with HIV. In DNA, the CDR3 is TGTGCCTGGAGTGTAGTGGCCAACTATGGCTACACCTTC. Translating gives CAWSVVANYGYTF. The variable domain in full, completed from reference TRBV30 and TRBJ1-2, reads SQTIHQWPATLVQPVGSPLSLECTVEGTSNPNLYWYRQAAGRGLQLLFYSVGIGQISSEVPQNLSASRPQDRQFILSSKKLLLSDSGFYLCAWSVVANYGYTFGSGTRLTVV.